This entry concerns a single T cell receptor (beta chain). As yet, its antigen is unknown. Here immunoSEQ multiplex PCR was the method, and the copy in TCRdb shows in-frame clones only, minus some. The table shows about 160,000 clones, with about 95% occurring only once. This sample stems from a study of T cell responses to AZD1222 COVID-19 vaccine. This CDR3 region has 15 residues. CDR1 LNHDA and CDR2 SQIVND come from the germline V gene (reference sequence). V was clipped by 5 bases and J by 9 bases; unmatched bases: 6. The study's findings and limits: Of spike-specific TCRs, nearly half reportedly target regions left unmutated in variants. Spike-specific TCR breadth rose after two AZD1222 doses, and depth rose as well. Donors were chiefly white British, with a greater number of females, and clonal diversity was perhaps underestimated. Vaccine-associated CD4 TCRs ranged over spike, dominating at 160-218 and 743-854.

The TCR originated in an adult in good health. The J gene is TRBJ2-1, the V gene TRBV19; 14 bases are a match to TRBD2. The sample consisted of peripheral blood, taken on day 0 of AZD1222 vaccination. This CDR3 is CASSLGLAGVVEQFF. In nucleotides, the CDR3 is TGTGCCAGTAGTCTGGGACTAGCGGGAGTTGTTGAGCAGTTCTTC.